What follows are 22 T cell receptor beta chains derived from one specimen sequenced in a study of technical replicates of blood from several donors. Produced via immunoSEQ multiplex PCR; TCRdb's table is partial and in-frame only. The sample carries 76,000 or so clones, 65% to 90% recorded once. Sequencing input: PBMCs. Every receptor here comes from a human donor in good health. Some clones in this sample may be carry-over from other donors' samples.

This chain links TRBV5-6 with TRBJ2-3; no definite D call. V was trimmed by 6 bases and J by 2 bases, leaving 4 bases between them. CDR1 is SGHDT and CDR2 is YYEEEE in the germline V gene. The CDR3 runs to 11 residues. CDR3 amino acids: CASTNTDTQYF. CDR3 bases: TGTGCCAGCACCAACACAGATACGCAGTATTTT.

This sequence joins TRBV6-1 and TRBJ2-3, with 8 bases matching TRBD1. This CDR3 contains 15 residues. After removal of 8 bases from V and 3 bases from J, the junction contained 10 bases not matched to a gene. Germline CDR1 reads MNHNS; CDR2 reads SASEGT. CDR3 loop: CASLLRTGRTDTQYF. CDR3 DNA: TGTGCCAGCTTACTCAGGACAGGGCGTACAGATACGCAGTATTTT.

This sequence joins TRBV7-8 and TRBJ2-5, with D perhaps TRBD2 (7 bases). CDR3 length: 18 amino acids. V lost 1 base, J lost 1 base, and 19 bases lay in between. Germline V lookup: CDR1 SGHVS, CDR2 FQNEAQ. CDR3 in amino acids: CASSLGAGGLAFQETQYF. The CDR3 DNA sequence: TGTGCCAGCAGCTTAGGAGCCGGGGGGCTAGCCTTCCAAGAGACCCAGTACTTC.

The chain carries TRBV5-6 and TRBJ1-1, with D possibly TRBD1 on 5 matching bases. Trimming cost V 0 bases and J 8 bases, with 11 bases left between them. This CDR3 has 13 amino acids. Germline-derived CDR1 and CDR2 are SGHDT and YYEEEE. This CDR3 is CASSLGGVGEAFF. CDR3 bases: TGTGCCAGCAGCTTGGGGGGCGTCGGAGAAGCTTTCTTT.

The chain has TRBV9 and TRBJ2-3; possibly TRBD2 for D (6 bases). V was cut by 0 bases and J by 2 bases, with 13 bases left in between. CDR1 and CDR2 from the germline V gene are SGDLS and YYNGEE. This CDR3 region has 16 residues. The DNA for the CDR3 is TGTGCCAGCAGCGTAGGTAATAGCGGCTACACAGATACGCAGTATTTT. It is translated as CASSVGNSGYTDTQYF.

The V gene is TRBV7-6, the J gene TRBJ2-7; TRBD2 aligns across 11 bases. Germline loops: CDR1 SGHVS, CDR2 FNYEAQ. The CDR3 is 15 residues long. With V trimmed by 5 bases and J by 4 bases, 7 bases remained unmatched. The CDR3, as DNA: TGTGCCAGCAGCCCTCTTACTAGCGGGAGTTACGAGCAGTACTTC. This encodes CASSPLTSGSYEQYF. The variable domain in full, completed from reference TRBV7-6 and TRBJ2-7, reads GAGVSQSPRYKVTKRGQDVALRCDPISGHVSLYWYRQALGQGPEFLTYFNYEAQQDKSGLPNDRFSAERPEGSISTLTIQRTEQRDSAMYRCASSPLTSGSYEQYFGPGTRLTVT.

The chain has TRBV30 and TRBJ1-2, with D possibly being TRBD1 (6 bases). V shed 3 bases and J shed 8 bases, with 10 bases lying between them. The CDR3 sequence is 11 residues long. The germline gives CDR1 GTSNPN, CDR2 SVGIG (reference sequence). CDR3 bases: TGTGCCTGGAGGGGGGCTGGAGGCTACACCTTC. It specifies CAWRGAGGYTF.

The chain joins TRBV6-5 to TRBJ1-2; possibly TRBD1 for D (6 bases). V was shortened by 5 bases and J by 4 bases, with 8 bases between the two germline ends. Germline V lookup: CDR1 MNHEY, CDR2 SVGAGI. The CDR3 contains 12 residues. This CDR3 is CASSKTGYGYTF. CDR3 in DNA: TGTGCCAGCAGTAAGACAGGCTATGGCTACACCTTC.

V gene TRBV6-4 combines with J gene TRBJ1-5; D may be TRBD1 (5 bases). This CDR3 contains 15 residues. Per germline, CDR1 MRHNA and CDR2 SNTAGT. V dropped 4 bases and J dropped 1 base, with 11 bases sitting between them. The CDR3 loop is CASSAQGGSNQPQHF. The CDR3 DNA reads TGTGCCAGCAGTGCCCAGGGCGGAAGCAATCAGCCCCAGCATTTT.

This clone was observed once. This sequence joins TRBV19 and TRBJ2-7, with D possibly matching TRBD1 (5 bases). V was pared by 1 base and J by 4 bases, with 11 bases between. This CDR3 is built from 14 residues. In germline, CDR1 is LNHDA, CDR2 SQIVND (reference sequence). The CDR3 sequence is CASSIGYRKYEQYF. CDR3 nucleotides: TGTGCCAGTAGTATAGGCTACAGGAAATACGAGCAGTACTTC. The variable domain in full, with the rest retrieved from reference TRBV19 and TRBJ2-7, is DGGITQSPKYLFRKEGQNVTLSCEQNLNHDAMYWYRQDPGQGLRLIYYSQIVNDFQKGDIAEGYSVSREKKESFPLTVTSAQKNPTAFYLCASSIGYRKYEQYFGPGTRLTVT.

The chain is built from TRBV29-1 and TRBJ2-7; D perhaps matches TRBD2 (6 bases). CDR1 and CDR2 from the germline V gene are SQVTM and ANQGSEA. Between the trimmed V and J ends, which lost 7 bases and 3 bases, there was a span of 10 bases. The CDR3 contains 11 residues. The CDR3 protein is CSAGTDYEQYF. CDR3 coding DNA: TGCAGCGCTGGGACTGACTACGAGCAGTACTTC.

The rearrangement joins TRBV19 to TRBJ2-2; 8 bases are shared with TRBD2. The germline gives CDR1 LNHDA, CDR2 SQIVND (reference sequence). After removal of 6 bases from V and 4 bases from J, the junction contained 16 bases not matched to a gene. The CDR3 is 18 amino acids. The CDR3 DNA follows: TGTGCCAGTAGCCTTTACGCAGGACTAGCTTCTGGCACCGGGGAGCTGTTTTTT. Amino acids: CASSLYAGLASGTGELFF.

The chain carries TRBV7-2 and TRBJ1-1; 7 nucleotides line up with TRBD1. Germline V gene data show CDR1 as SGHTA and CDR2 as FQGNSA. The V gene end was trimmed by 4 bases and the J gene end by 0 bases; junction bases not matched to a gene: 2. The CDR3 is made up of 14 amino acids. In DNA form, the CDR3 reads TGTGCCAGCAGCTCGGACAGGCTGAACACTGAAGCTTTCTTT. It yields the protein CASSSDRLNTEAFF.

The table lists this clone with a count of one. The rearrangement links TRBV12-5 to TRBJ1-6, with D possibly matching TRBD1 (6 bases). Germline V gene lookup returns CDR1 LGHNT and CDR2 FRNRAP. This CDR3 has 19 amino acids. With 4 bases removed from V and 0 bases from J, the gap between germline ends came to 19 bases. As DNA, the CDR3 is TGTGCTAGTGGTTCGACGGGGCAGGGGTCCCGCTCCTATAATTCACCCCTCCACTTT. Protein sequence: CASGSTGQGSRSYNSPLHF.

The gene calls are TRBV6-5 and TRBJ1-1; tentatively, D is TRBD1 (5 bases). V was pared by 0 bases and J by 1 base, with 12 bases between. The CDR3 runs 16 residues. CDR1 and CDR2 (germline): MNHEY, SVGAGI. The CDR3 nucleotides read TGTGCCAGCAGTTACTCGCACCAGGGTGGGAACACTGAAGCTTTCTTT. Its translation is CASSYSHQGGNTEAFF.

As DNA, the CDR3 is TGTGCCAGCAGAAGATCCAGGGGGCGCGGATGGAGATTAGAGTGTACCGGGGAGCTGTTTTTT. Translating gives CASRRSRGRGWRLECTGELFF. V gene TRBV7-3 combines with J gene TRBJ2-2; TRBD1 aligns across 8 bases. The J segment lost 5 bases and the V segment lost 6 bases, leaving 26 bases of the junction unmatched. Germline-derived CDR1 and CDR2 are SGHTA and FQGTGA. The CDR3 loop spans 21 amino acids.

This clone was detected only a few times. The chain links TRBV4-2 to TRBJ2-3, with D possibly matching TRBD2 (5 bases). Germline loops: CDR1 LGHNA, CDR2 YNFKEQ. This CDR3 has 16 amino acids. Trimming left V 4 bases short and J 0 bases short, with 14 bases between. CDR3 nucleotides: TGTGCCAGCAGCCTAGTCACCGGGGAAAGCACAGATACGCAGTATTTT. It codes for CASSLVTGESTDTQYF.

The gene calls are TRBV7-6 and TRBJ2-3; 10 bases fit TRBD2. Looked up from germline, CDR1 is SGHVS and CDR2 is FNYEAQ. The CDR3 consists of 17 residues. The V gene end was trimmed by 5 bases and the J gene end by 2 bases; junction bases not matched to a gene: 10. CDR3 sequence: CASSQRAGGQNTDTQYF. CDR3 bases: TGTGCCAGCAGCCAACGAGCGGGAGGGCAGAACACAGATACGCAGTATTTT.

J is TRBJ1-1 and V is TRBV2; 8 bases line up with TRBD1. Per the germline V gene, CDR1 is SNHLY and CDR2 is FYNNEI. The V and J ends lost 6 bases and 4 bases, in that order; junction bases with no gene match: 4. The CDR3 consists of 13 residues. The CDR3, as DNA: TGTGCCAGCAGGGACAGGGAGAGCACTGAAGCTTTCTTT. It encodes CASRDRESTEAFF.

V and J are TRBV7-8 and TRBJ2-5, with 8 bases identical to TRBD1. After removal of 5 bases from V and 5 bases from J, the junction contained 4 bases not matched to a gene. The CDR3 runs 13 residues. CDR1 is SGHVS and CDR2 is FQNEAQ in the germline V gene. This CDR3 is CASSRRGLETQYF. CDR3 sequence (DNA): TGTGCCAGCAGCCGCAGGGGGCTCGAGACCCAGTACTTC.

The CDR3 sequence is CARVLAGGDTQYF. Written as DNA, the CDR3 is TGTGCCCGAGTCCTAGCGGGAGGGGATACGCAGTATTTT. This chain links TRBV27 with TRBJ2-3; 12 nucleotides line up with TRBD2. J gave up 6 bases and V 11 bases, and 6 bases lay outside the gene matches. The CDR3 is 13 amino acids. Germline V lookup: CDR1 MNHEY, CDR2 SMNVEV (reference sequence).

This rearrangement joins TRBV9 to TRBJ2-3, with D perhaps TRBD2 (5 bases). This CDR3 is 12 amino acids long. Germline CDR1 SGDLS, CDR2 YYNGEE. Trimming stripped 4 bases from V and 8 bases from J, with 11 bases between. The CDR3 sequence is CASSHGETTQYF. The CDR3 DNA reads as TGTGCCAGCAGCCACGGGGAGACTACGCAGTATTTT.